This T cell receptor (beta chain) emerged from a study of CD4 T cells in relation to SARS-CoV-2 and coronaviruses (dated by TCRdb to 2020 to 2022). Regarding the study in general: The ViraFEST assay cultured PBMCs with antigen for nine to eleven days, then sequenced TCR beta CDR3s to find antigen-specific clonal expansions. An HIV-1 Nef peptide pool or a culture without peptide was used as the negative reference condition. Shared crossreactive spike epitopes were mapped to their HLA restriction using patient-derived lymphoblastoid cell lines. Memory CD4+ T cell crossreactivity between SARS-CoV-2 and common cold coronavirus spike proteins was assessed at the TCR clonotype level in the study. Samples from three pre-COVID donors and the naive versus memory experiments were sequenced with the Adaptive Biotechnologies TCR-sequencing kit; other data were Illumina-based. For other donors in the study, expansion assays were sequenced with a different, Illumina-based TCR-beta assay. The paper's findings and limits, for the study overall: No donor contributed both pre-pandemic and post-infection samples, which limited tracing the source of pre-existing responses. Memory CD4+ clonotypes crossrecognizing SARS-CoV-2 and at least one common cold coronavirus spike were found in around three fifths of donors. The study was limited by small numbers of patients and tested TCRs. Crossreactivity analysis was centred on spike protein, so crossreactivity against other viral proteins was not assessed. Significantly weaker SARS-CoV-2-driven expansion was shown by crossreactive clones than by monoreactive clones, consistent with antigenic imprinting.

To prepare the library, the immunoSEQ multiplex PCR assay was applied. On the authors' methods: During preprocessing, nonproductive sequences were removed, along with CDR3s that did not begin with C, did not end with F or W, or were shorter than 7 amino acids. Antigen-specific clonotypes were called with the MANAFEST web app, based on expansion relative to reference and other culture wells. A clone was considered positive if the clone showed significant expansion compared with the reference culture in 2 of 3 replicate wells at an FDR below 0.05. Positive clones also required significant expansion versus all other tandem wells and an odds ratio above 5. Pairwise Levenshtein distance, computed with the stringdist R package after three terminal residues were trimmed from each end, was used as the measure of CDR3 homology. Not all clones reach the TCRdb copy of this immuneACCESS table, which keeps in-frame sequences only. Checked studies attribute under half of the gap to unresolved V genes and leave the rest unexplained. V, J and clone size reflect that table, while D and trimming were determined from the DNA. For this sample the table gives roughly 26,000 clones, of which 75% were detected only once. The leading ten clones occupy roughly 13% of the sample.

Concerning this clone itself: Its antigen has not been determined. Base qualities are missing; no much larger clone stands one base away.

V is trimmed back by 5 bases and J by 2 bases, and the junction contains 6 bases that no gene match accounts for. According to the germline V gene, CDR1 reads MNHEY and CDR2 reads SVGAGI. The CDR3 spans 15 residues, from the cysteine through the phenylalanine. The CDR3 DNA has 45 bases and is translated from base 1. CD4+ T cells from unexposed donors were collected before the COVID-19 pandemic (2011-2018). Following 10 days of culture, the EasySep CD4+ T cell isolation kit was used to isolate CD4+ T cells. As cell numbers permitted, CD4+ T cells from unexposed donors were tested for reactivity to SARS-CoV-2 S and N and to four common cold coronavirus spike pools. Around 1.9 million PBMCs per well were cultured in IMDM with approximately 5% human AB serum and around 10 IU/ml IL-2. Half of the culture medium was replaced with fresh IL-2-containing medium on days 3 and 7. In general, every peptide culture condition was set up in three replicate wells. Leukapheresis product for the unexposed donors was bought commercially. PBMCs were isolated from leukapheresis product or whole blood by Ficoll-Paque PLUS gradient centrifugation. The PBMCs went either fresh into the expansion assay or into cryopreservation at -140 degrees C. The QIAamp Micro DNA Kit was used to extract genomic DNA from the CD4+ T cells.

The specimen was CD4+ T cells from PBMCs, cultured in vitro. Rearrangement joined TRBV6-5 to TRBJ1-5; 7 nucleotides in the junction match TRBD1. The clonotype was recovered from a human donor in good health. CDR3 region: CASSPIDRGNQPQHF. The nucleotide sequence reads TGTGCCAGCAGTCCCATTGACAGGGGCAATCAGCCCCAGCATTTT.